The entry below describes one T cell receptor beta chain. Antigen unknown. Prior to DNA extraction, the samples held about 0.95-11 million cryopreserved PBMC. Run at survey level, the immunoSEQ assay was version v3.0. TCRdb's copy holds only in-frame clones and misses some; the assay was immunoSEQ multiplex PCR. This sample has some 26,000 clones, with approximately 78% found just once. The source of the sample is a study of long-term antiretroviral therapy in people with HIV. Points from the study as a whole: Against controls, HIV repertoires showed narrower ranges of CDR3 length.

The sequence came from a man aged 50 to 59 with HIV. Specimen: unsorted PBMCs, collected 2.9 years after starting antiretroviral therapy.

CDR3 coding DNA: TGCGCCAGCAGCCAAGGTTACGAGCAGTACTTC. Protein sequence: CASSQGYEQYF. The rearrangement links TRBV5-1 to TRBJ2-7, with D unclear. Trimming cost V 4 bases and J 4 bases, with 6 bases left between them. The CDR3 spans 11 residues. From germline, CDR1 is SGHRS and CDR2 YFSETQ.